This T cell receptor (beta chain) was identified during a study of metastatic and nonmetastatic thyroid tumors. In the study overall: Blood and tumor or nodule tissue repertoires from malignant and benign thyroid patients were compared. Findings of the study overall: Significantly greater TCR beta diversity was reportedly found in malignant thyroid tumors than in benign nodules (in blood and tumor).

V lost 10 bases, J lost 8 bases, and 14 bases lay in between. The germline V gene encodes CDR1 KGHDR and CDR2 SFDVKD. This CDR3 has 12 amino acids. This clone was seen ten or more times. Its target is not known. Given a much more abundant clone one base away, this may be a read error. Each patient came to thyroid surgery without any prior treatment (of any kind). Per the original data handling: To classify distant metastasis in papillary thyroid cancer, a model was built from CDR3 differences across clinicopathological groups. Using MiXCR, TCRdb re-called clones from the PCR reads. The authors' filters were not applied to this entry. The table has tens of thousands of clones, roughly a quarter seen once.

The sequenced material came from tumor tissue. The TCR was taken from a female donor with papillary thyroid cancer or a benign thyroid nodule (not recorded which). Some clones in this sample may be carry-over from other donors' samples. V and J are TRBV24-1 and TRBJ2-1; D unresolved. CDR3 protein: CATSLRRYEQFF. CDR3 coding DNA: TGTGCCACAAGCTTAAGGCGGTATGAGCAGTTCTTC.